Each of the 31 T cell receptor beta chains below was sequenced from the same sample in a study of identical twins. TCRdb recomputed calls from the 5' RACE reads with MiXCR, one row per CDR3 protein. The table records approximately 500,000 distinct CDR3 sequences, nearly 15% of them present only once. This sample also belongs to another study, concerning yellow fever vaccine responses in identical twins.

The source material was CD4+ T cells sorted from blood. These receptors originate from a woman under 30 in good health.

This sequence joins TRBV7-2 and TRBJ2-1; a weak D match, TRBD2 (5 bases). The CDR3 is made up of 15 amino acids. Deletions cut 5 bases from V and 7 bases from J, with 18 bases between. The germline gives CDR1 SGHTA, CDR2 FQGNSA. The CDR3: CASSPGIPVPNEQFF. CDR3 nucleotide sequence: TGTGCCAGCAGCCCCGGGATCCCTGTCCCAAATGAGCAGTTCTTC.

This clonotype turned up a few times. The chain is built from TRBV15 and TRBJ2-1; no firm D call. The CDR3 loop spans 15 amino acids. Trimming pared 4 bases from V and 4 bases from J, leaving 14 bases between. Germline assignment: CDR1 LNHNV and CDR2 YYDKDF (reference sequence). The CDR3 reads CATSIHSDSYNEQFF. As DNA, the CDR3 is TGTGCCACCAGCATTCACTCCGACTCATACAATGAGCAGTTCTTC.

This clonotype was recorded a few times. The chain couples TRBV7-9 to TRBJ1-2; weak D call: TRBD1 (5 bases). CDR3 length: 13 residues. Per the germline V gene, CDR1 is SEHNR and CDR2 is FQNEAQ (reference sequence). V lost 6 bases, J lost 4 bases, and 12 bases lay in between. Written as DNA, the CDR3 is TGTGCCAGCAGAGGGGAGTCTCCCTATGGCTACACCTTC. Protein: CASRGESPYGYTF.

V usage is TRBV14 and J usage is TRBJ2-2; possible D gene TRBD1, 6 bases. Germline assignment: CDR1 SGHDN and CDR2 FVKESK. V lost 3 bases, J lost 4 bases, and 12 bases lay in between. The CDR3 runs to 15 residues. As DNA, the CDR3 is TGTGCCAGCAGCCAGGTCACAGGGAGCACCGGGGAGCTGTTTTTT. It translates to CASSQVTGSTGELFF.

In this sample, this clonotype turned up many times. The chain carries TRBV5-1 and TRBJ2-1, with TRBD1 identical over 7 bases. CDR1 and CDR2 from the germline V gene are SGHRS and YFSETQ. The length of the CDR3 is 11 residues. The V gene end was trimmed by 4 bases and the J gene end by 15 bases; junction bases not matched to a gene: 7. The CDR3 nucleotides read TGCGCCAGCAGCCTAGGACAGGATCCGTTCTTC. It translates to CASSLGQDPFF. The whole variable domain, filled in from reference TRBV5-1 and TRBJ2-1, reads KAGVTQTPRYLIKTRGQQVTLSCSPISGHRSVSWYQQTPGQGLQFLFEYFSETQRNKGNFPGRFSGRQFSNSRSEMNVSTLELGDSALYLCASSLGQDPFFGPGTRLTVL.

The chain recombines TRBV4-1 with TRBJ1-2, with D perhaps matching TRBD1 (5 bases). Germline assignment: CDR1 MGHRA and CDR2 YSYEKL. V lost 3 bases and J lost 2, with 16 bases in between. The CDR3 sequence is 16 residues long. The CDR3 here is CASSQPGGEGNYGYTF. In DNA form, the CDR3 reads TGCGCCAGCAGCCAGCCCGGGGGGGAAGGGAACTATGGCTACACCTTC.

The CDR3 sequence is CSAKTSGRFNNEQFF. In DNA form, the CDR3 reads TGCAGTGCTAAAACTAGCGGGCGCTTCAACAATGAGCAGTTCTTC. The chain employs TRBV20-1 and TRBJ2-1, with TRBD2 matching 9 bases. The junction had 9 bases not matched to a gene; V was cut back by 4 bases and J by 5 bases. CDR1 and CDR2 from the germline V gene are DFQATT and SNEGSKA (reference sequence). This CDR3 spans 15 amino acids.

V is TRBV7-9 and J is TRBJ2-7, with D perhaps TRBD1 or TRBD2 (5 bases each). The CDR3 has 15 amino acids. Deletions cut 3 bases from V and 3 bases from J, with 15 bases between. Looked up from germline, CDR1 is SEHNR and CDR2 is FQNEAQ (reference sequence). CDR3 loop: CASSFISAGSYEQYF. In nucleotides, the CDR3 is TGTGCCAGCAGCTTTATCTCAGCAGGGAGCTACGAGCAGTACTTC.

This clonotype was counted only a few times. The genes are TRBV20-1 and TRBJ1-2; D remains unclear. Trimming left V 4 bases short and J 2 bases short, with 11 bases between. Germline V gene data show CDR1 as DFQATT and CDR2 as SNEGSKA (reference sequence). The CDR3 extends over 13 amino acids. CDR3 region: CSAIVQVNYGYTF. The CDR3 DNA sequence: TGCAGTGCTATCGTCCAGGTCAACTATGGCTACACCTTC.

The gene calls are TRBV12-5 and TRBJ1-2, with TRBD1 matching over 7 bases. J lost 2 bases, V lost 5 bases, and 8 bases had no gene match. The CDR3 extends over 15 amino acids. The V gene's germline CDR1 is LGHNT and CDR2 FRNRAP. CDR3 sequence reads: CASGPGTVGNYGYTF. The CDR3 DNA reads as TGTGCTAGTGGTCCAGGGACAGTGGGGAACTATGGCTACACCTTC.

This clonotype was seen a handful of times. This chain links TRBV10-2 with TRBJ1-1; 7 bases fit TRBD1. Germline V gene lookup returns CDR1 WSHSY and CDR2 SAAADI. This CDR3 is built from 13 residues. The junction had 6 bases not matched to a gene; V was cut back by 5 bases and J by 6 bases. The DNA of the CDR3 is TGCGCCAGCAGTCACACAGGGGTCGCTGAAGCTTTCTTT. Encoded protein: CASSHTGVAEAFF.

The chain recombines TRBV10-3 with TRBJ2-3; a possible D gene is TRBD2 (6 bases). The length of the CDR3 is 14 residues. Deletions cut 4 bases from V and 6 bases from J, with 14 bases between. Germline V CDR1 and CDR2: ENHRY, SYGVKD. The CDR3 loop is CAISAGGGMDTQYF. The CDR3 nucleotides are TGTGCCATCAGTGCTGGTGGCGGGATGGATACGCAGTATTTT.

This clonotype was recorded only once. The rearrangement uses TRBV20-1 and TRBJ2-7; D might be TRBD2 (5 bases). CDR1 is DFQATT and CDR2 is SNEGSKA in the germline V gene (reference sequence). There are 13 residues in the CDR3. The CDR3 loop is CSAIPGNSYDQYV. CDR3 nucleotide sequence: TGCAGTGCCATCCCCGGGAACTCCTACGATCAGTACGTC.

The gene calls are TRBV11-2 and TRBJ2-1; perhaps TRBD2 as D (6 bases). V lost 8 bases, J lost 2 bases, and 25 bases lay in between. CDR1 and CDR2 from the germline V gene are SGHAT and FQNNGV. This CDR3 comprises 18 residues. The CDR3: CASSNKGSIGTPYNEQFF. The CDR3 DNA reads TGTGCCAGCTCTAATAAGGGCTCTATCGGGACTCCCTACAATGAGCAGTTCTTC.

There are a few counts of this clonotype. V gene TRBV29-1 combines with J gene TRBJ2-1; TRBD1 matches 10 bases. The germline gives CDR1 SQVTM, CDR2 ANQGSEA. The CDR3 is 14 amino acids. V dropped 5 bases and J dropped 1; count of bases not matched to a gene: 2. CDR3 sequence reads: CSVRGQGSYNEQFF. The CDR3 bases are TGCAGCGTTAGGGGACAGGGGTCCTACAATGAGCAGTTCTTC.

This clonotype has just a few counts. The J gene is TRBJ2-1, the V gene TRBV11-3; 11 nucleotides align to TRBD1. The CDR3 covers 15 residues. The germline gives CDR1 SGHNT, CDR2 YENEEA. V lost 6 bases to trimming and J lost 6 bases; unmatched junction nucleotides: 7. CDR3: CASRYGTGGGNEQFF. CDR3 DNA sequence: TGTGCCAGCAGATATGGGACAGGGGGGGGCAATGAGCAGTTCTTC.

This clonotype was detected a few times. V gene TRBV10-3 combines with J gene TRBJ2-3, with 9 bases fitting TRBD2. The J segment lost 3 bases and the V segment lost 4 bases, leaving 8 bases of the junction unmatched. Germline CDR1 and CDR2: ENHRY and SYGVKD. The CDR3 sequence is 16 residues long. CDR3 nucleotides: TGTGCCATCAGTGTTGGCGCGGGGGGGCTGACAGATACGCAGTATTTT. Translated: CAISVGAGGLTDTQYF.

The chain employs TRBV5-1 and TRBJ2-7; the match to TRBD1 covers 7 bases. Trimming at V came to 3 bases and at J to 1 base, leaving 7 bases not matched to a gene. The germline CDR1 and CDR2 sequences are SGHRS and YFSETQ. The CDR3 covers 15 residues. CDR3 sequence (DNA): TGCGCCAGCAGCTCCACGGGACAGATATCCTACGAGCAGTACTTC. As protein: CASSSTGQISYEQYF.

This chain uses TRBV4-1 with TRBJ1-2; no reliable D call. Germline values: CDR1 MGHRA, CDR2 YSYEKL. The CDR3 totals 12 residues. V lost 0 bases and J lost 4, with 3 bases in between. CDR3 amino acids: CASSQEAYGYTF. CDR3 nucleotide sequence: TGCGCCAGCAGCCAAGAGGCCTATGGCTACACCTTC.

The chain's CDR3 is CASSLAFSAGKTYEQYF. CDR3 DNA: TGTGCCAGCAGCTTAGCTTTCTCTGCCGGGAAAACCTACGAGCAGTACTTC. This chain connects TRBV11-2 to TRBJ2-7; D perhaps matches TRBD2 (5 bases). The CDR3 sequence is 17 residues long. V dropped 1 base and J dropped 2 bases, with 18 bases sitting between them. The germline CDR1 and CDR2 sequences are SGHAT and FQNNGV.

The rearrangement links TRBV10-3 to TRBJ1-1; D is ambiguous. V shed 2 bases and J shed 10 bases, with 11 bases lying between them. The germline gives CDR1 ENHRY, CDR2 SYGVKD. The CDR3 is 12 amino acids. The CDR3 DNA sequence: TGTGCCATCAGTGAGAACACCATGGGAGCTTTCTTT. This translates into CAISENTMGAFF.

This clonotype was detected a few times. DNA of the CDR3: TGCAGTGCTGTTGGGGGTCGCTATGGCTACACCTTC. Translating gives CSAVGGRYGYTF. This chain uses TRBV20-1 with TRBJ1-2; maybe TRBD1 (5 bases). Trimming left V 5 bases short and J 4 bases short, with 11 bases between. The CDR3 has 12 amino acids. From germline, CDR1 is DFQATT and CDR2 SNEGSKA (reference sequence).

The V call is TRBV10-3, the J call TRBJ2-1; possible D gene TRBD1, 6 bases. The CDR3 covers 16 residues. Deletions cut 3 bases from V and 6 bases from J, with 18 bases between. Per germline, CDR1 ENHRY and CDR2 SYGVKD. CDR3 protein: CAISEQGPALGNEQFF. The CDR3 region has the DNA TGTGCCATCAGTGAACAGGGCCCTGCGCTCGGCAATGAGCAGTTCTTC.

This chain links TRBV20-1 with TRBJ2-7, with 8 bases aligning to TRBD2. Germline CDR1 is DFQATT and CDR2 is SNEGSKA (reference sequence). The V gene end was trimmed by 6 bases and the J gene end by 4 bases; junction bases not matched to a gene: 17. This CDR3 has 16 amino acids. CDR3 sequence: CSAAGGGSFLGYEQYF. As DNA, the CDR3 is TGCAGTGCCGCCGGGGGGGGCTCCTTTTTGGGATACGAGCAGTACTTC.

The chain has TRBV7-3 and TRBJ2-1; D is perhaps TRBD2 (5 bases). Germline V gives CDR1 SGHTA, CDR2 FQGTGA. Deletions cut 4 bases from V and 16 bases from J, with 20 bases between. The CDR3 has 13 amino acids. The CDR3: CASSSDLSPMRFF. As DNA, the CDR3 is TGTGCCAGCAGCTCGGACTTGTCCCCTATGAGATTCTTC.

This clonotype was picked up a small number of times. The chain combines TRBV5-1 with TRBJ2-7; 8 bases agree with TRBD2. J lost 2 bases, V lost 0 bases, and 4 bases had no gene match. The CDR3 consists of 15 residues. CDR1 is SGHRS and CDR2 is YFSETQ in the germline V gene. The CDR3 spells CASSLEPSGPYEQYF. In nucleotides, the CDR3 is TGCGCCAGCAGCTTGGAGCCTAGCGGGCCCTACGAGCAGTACTTC.

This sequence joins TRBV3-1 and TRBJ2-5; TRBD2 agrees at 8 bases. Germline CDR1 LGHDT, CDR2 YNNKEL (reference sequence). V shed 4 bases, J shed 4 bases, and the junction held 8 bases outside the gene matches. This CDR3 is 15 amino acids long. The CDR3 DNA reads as TGTGCCAGCAGCCGCGGTGCGGGAGGAGGAGAGACCCAGTACTTC. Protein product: CASSRGAGGGETQYF.

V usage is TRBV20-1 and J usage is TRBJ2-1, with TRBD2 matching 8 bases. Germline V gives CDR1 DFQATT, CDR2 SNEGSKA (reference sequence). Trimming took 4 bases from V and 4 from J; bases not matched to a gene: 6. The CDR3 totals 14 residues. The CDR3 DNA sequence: TGCAGTGCTAAAGCGGGAGCCACTTACAATGAGCAGTTCTTC. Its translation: CSAKAGATYNEQFF.

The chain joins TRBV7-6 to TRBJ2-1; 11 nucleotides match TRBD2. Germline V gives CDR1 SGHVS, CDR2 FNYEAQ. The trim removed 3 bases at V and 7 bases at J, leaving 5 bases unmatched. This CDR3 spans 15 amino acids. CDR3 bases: TGTGCCAGCAGCTTGACTAGCGGGAATTTAAATGAGCAGTTCTTC. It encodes CASSLTSGNLNEQFF.

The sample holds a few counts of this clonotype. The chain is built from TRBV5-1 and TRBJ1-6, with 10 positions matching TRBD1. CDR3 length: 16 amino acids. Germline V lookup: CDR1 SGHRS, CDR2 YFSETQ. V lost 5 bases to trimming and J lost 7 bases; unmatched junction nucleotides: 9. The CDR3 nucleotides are TGCGCCAGCAGTCCCACCACGGGACAGGGGAATTCACCCCTCCACTTT. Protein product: CASSPTTGQGNSPLHF.

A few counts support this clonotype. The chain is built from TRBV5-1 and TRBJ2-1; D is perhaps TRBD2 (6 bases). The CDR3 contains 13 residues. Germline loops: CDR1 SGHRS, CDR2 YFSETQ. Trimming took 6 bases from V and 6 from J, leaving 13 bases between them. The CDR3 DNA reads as TGCGCCAGCACCTGGGACTTCCCCAATGAGCAGTTCTTC. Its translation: CASTWDFPNEQFF.